A single TCR beta chain is shown here with its context. Which antigen it targets is not known. No per-base quality is available; no much larger clone lies one base away. The data derive from a study of graft-versus-host responses after intestinal transplantation (dated by TCRdb to about 2021). Regarding the complete study: The transplants that recipients received were multivisceral, liver-intestinal, or isolated intestinal. Bulk TCR-beta CDR3 sequencing was used to track graft-versus-host and host-versus-graft alloreactive T cell clones in the graft, circulation and bone marrow after intestinal transplantation. Of the 20 to 30 intestinal transplant recipients enrolled in the cohort, one of whom was a retransplant, a few patients without pretransplant specimens were excluded. Every recipient was given anti-thymocyte globulin induction, then maintenance tacrolimus and steroids for two to three years. Donor T cell macrochimerism was defined as a peak of at least 4% donor T cells among recipient peripheral blood mononuclear cells. To identify alloreactive clones, pre-transplant mixed lymphocyte reaction products were sequenced and compared with unstimulated pre-transplant donor and recipient T cells. Rather than going through the commercial service, samples from three later patients were sequenced in-house on an Illumina MiSeq and processed with MiXCR. Study-wide findings and limitations: GvH clones turned up in recipient bone marrow, with some appearing earlier in ileal mucosa or blood, a pattern consistent with an intestinal mucosal origin. Peak levels of circulating GvH clones were associated with declines in HvG clones early after transplant. The conclusions were limited by the relatively low number and heterogeneity of the intestinal transplant patients. In patients with donor T cell macrochimerism, the allografts had high GvH to HvG T cell clonal ratios.

After transplant, bone marrow was aspirated from the posterior iliac crest or from another site selected by the physician. Trimming at the junction amounts to 5 bases on V and 2 bases on J, and the germline ends lie 13 bases apart. Measured from the cysteine to the phenylalanine, the CDR3 is 15 residues long. CDR3 DNA is the only sequence kept; it has 45 bases, read in frame from the first base. For CDR1 and CDR2, the germline V gene (reference sequence) lists SGHAT and FQDESV. Library prep was done by the immunoSEQ multiplex PCR assay. High-throughput TCR-beta CDR3 sequencing of genomic DNA from most patients was performed by Adaptive Biotechnologies. The paper's data handling went like this. TCR sequencing data were retrieved from Adaptive's ImmunoSEQ software for some 19 patients, whereas a few other patients were processed with MiXCR and VDJtools. CDR3 nucleotide sequences shared between donor and recipient were removed because the origin of such sequences could not be assigned. To be classed as alloreactive, a clone needed at least 2-fold expansion over unstimulated cells and a minimum CFSE-low frequency of 0.002% (template counts) or 0.001% (read counts). Mappable clones were those detected in sequenced pre-transplant spleen, lymph node, or MLR CFSE-low populations of the donor or recipient. The cumulative frequency of alloreactive clones was calculated as a percentage of all sequences, weighted by copy number. As stored in TCRdb, this immuneACCESS dataset retains in-frame rearrangements with V and J assigned. A fraction of the clones does not appear; measured against another copy, unresolved V genes explain less than half of the discrepancy, and the remainder lacks a known reason. The DNA gave D and trimming, while V, J and clone size come from that table. The sample table shows over 60,000 clones, and about nine tenths are seen once. The ten most abundant clones make up approximately 6.9% of the sample.

The TCR originated in a human patient who received an intestinal transplant, so some T cells may come from the graft donor. This chain joins TRBV11-1 to TRBJ1-5; matching of 5 bases hints at TRBD1 as the D gene. The source was bone marrow, collected around 720 days after intestinal transplantation. The encoded CDR3 is CASSAGGVGNQPQHF. The bases read TGTGCCAGCAGCGCCGGAGGGGTTGGCAATCAGCCCCAGCATTTT. Reference TRBV11-1 and TRBJ1-5 genes cover what lies past the CDR3, so the full variable domain is EAEVAQSPRYKITEKSQAVAFWCDPISGHATLYWYRQILGQGPELLVQFQDESVVDDSQLPKDRFSAERLKGVDSTLKIQPAELGDSAMYLCASSAGGVGNQPQHFGDGTRLSIL.